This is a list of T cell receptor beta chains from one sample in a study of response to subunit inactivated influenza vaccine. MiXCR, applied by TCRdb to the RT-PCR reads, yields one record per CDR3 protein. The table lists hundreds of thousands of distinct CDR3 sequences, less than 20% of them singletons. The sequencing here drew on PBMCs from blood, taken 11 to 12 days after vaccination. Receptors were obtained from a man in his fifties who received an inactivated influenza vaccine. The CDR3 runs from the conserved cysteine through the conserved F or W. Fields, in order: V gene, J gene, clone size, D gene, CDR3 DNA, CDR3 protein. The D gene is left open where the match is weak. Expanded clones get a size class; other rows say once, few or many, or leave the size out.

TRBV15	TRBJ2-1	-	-	TGTGCCACCAGCCCCAGGAGGGAGCTCTACAATGAGCAGTTCTTC	CATSPRRELYNEQFF
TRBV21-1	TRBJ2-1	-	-	TGTGCCAGGGAACTTGGGGCGGGAGGGTGCTCCTACAATGAGCAGTTCTTC	CARELGAGGCSYNEQFF
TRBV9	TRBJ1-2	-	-	TGTGCCAGCAGCCCCGGTGGGAACTTCTACAACTATGGCTACACCTTC	CASSPGGNFYNYGYTF
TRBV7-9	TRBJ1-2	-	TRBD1	TGTGCCAGCAGCGGTATGGGACAGAACTATGGCTACACCTTC	CASSGMGQNYGYTF
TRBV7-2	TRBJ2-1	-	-	TGTGCCAGCAGCCCACGACGGACTTTCTACAATGAGCAGTTCTTC	CASSPRRTFYNEQFF
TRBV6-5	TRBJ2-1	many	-	TGTGCCAGCAGCGTAGTATTAGGGGGTAATAAAGAGCAGTTCTTC	CASSVVLGGNKEQFF
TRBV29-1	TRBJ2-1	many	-	TGCAGCGTTGAAGATCCTGGAGGGGGCAGATTAGGGGAGCAGTTCTTC	CSVEDPGGGRLGEQFF
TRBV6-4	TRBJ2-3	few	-	TGTGCCAGCAGTGATCAGGCCGCCACAGATACGCAGTATTTT	CASSDQAATDTQYF
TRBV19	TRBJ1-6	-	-	TGTGCCAGCTTGGAGGGGCACAATTATAATTCACCCCTCCACTTT	CASLEGHNYNSPLHF
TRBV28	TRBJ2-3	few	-	TGTGCCAGCAGTTTACGTCTAGCGCGCTATACGCAGTATTTT	CASSLRLARYTQYF
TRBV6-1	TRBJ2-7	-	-	TGTGCCAGCAGTAAACAGGGCTTCCAATACTCCTACGAGCAGTACTTC	CASSKQGFQYSYEQYF
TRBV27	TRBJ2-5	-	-	TGTGCCAGCAGTCCAGGGACCTCATCGGTCCCGTATCAAGAGACCCAGTACTTC	CASSPGTSSVPYQETQYF
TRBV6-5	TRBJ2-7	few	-	TGTGCCAGCAGTTACTCGTTAGAAGGGTACGAGCAGTACTTC	CASSYSLEGYEQYF
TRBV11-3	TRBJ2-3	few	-	TGTGCCAGCTCATCCGGCGGGGTCAGCACAGATACGCAGTATTTT	CASSSGGVSTDTQYF
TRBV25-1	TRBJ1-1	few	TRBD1	TGTGCCAGCAGTGGGGACAGGGAGGTGATGAACACTGAAGCTTTCTTT	CASSGDREVMNTEAFF
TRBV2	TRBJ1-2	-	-	TGTGCCAGCAGTGACGGAGTGGACTATGGCTACACCTTC	CASSDGVDYGYTF